What follows are 6 T cell receptor beta chains derived from one specimen sequenced in a study of cytomegalovirus exposure and HLA in healthy donors. PCR was performed using 60 Vbeta and 13 Jbeta primers. This table comes from immunoSEQ multiplex PCR, and its TCRdb copy is limited to in-frame clones, with some not included. The table records around 150,000 clones, 75% to 85% of them present only once. Sequencing input: PBMCs. These receptors were collected from a man in his fifties in good health and CMV-seropositive.

The CDR3: CASSLVIRGTEAFF. CDR3 DNA sequence: TGTGCCAGCAGCTTAGTTATCCGGGGCACTGAAGCTTTCTTT. The genes are TRBV7-6 and TRBJ1-1, with no clear D. This CDR3 is 14 amino acids long. Germline V gene sequence: CDR1 SGHVS, CDR2 FNYEAQ. Trimming removed 1 base from V and 4 bases from J, with 10 bases in between.

The J gene is TRBJ2-1, the V gene TRBV11-3, with TRBD2 matching over 13 bases. J was trimmed by 7 bases and V by 4 bases; bases with no gene match: 10. The length of the CDR3 is 17 residues. CDR1 is SGHNT, CDR2 YENEEA, per germline. The CDR3 coding sequence is TGTGCCAGCAGCTCCCACCAAGGACTAGCGGGAGTGAATGAGCAGTTCTTC. Translation: CASSSHQGLAGVNEQFF.

The rearrangement uses TRBV5-4 and TRBJ1-1; 8 nucleotides align to TRBD1. The CDR3 contains 17 residues. V lost 0 bases, J lost 3 bases, and 10 bases stayed unmatched. The germline V gene encodes CDR1 SGHNT and CDR2 YYREEE (reference sequence). The CDR3 protein is CASSLARGQGKDTEAFF. The CDR3 coding sequence is TGTGCCAGCAGCTTGGCCCGCGGACAGGGTAAGGACACTGAAGCTTTCTTT.

V is TRBV5-6 and J is TRBJ2-5; D is perhaps TRBD1 (8 bases). The V and J ends lost 6 bases and 5 bases respectively, with 14 bases between them. The length of the CDR3 is 13 residues. Germline lookup yields CDR1 SGHDT and CDR2 YYEEEE. The CDR3 spells CASNLQGGETQYF. The CDR3 bases are TGTGCCAGCAACTTACAGGGGGGGGAGACCCAGTACTTC.

This chain links TRBV2 with TRBJ2-7; D is undetermined. From germline, CDR1 is SNHLY and CDR2 FYNNEI. This CDR3 is built from 11 residues. The germline V and J ends were trimmed by 2 bases and 9 bases, with 8 bases remaining between them. In DNA form, the CDR3 reads TGTGCCAGCAGTGAATTAGAGGTGCAGTACTTC. Translating gives CASSELEVQYF.

The chain links TRBV5-8 to TRBJ2-7, with D possibly matching TRBD1 (6 bases). Germline CDR1 and CDR2: SGHTS and YDEGEE. This CDR3 comprises 13 residues. With 7 bases removed from V and 3 bases from J, the gap between germline ends came to 14 bases. The CDR3 bases are TGTGCCAGCCGTACAGGGTGGGTCTACGAGCAGTACGTC. Encoded protein: CASRTGWVYEQYV.